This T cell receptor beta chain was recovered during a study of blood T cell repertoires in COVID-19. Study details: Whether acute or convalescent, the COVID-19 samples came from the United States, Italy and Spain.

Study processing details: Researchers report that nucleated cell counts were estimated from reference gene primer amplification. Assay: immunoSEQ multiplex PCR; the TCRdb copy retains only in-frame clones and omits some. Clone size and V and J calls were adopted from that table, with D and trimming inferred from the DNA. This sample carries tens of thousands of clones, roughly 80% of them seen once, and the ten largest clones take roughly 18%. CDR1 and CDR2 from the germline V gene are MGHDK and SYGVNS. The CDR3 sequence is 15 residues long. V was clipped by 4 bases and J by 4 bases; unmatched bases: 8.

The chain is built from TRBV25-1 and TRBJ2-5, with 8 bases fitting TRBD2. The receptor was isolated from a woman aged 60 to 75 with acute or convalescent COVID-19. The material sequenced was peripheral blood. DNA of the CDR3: TGTGCCAGCAGTGCCCCGGGGGGGGGTTTAGAGACCCAGTACTTC. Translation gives CASSAPGGGLETQYF.